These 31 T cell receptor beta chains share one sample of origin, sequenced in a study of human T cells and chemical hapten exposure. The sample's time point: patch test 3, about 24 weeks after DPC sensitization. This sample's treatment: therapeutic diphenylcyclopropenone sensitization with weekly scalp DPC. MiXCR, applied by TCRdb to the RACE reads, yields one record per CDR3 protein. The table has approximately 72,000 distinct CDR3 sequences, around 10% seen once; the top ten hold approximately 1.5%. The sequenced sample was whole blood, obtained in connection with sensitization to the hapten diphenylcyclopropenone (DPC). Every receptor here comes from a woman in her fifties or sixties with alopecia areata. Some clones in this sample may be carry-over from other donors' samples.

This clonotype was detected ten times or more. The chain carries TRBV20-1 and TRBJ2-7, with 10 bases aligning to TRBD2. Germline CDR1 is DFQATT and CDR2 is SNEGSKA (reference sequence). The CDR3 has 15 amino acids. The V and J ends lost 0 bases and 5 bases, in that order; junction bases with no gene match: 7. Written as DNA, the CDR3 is TGCAGTGCTAGAGATAGCGGGAGGAGCGAAGACGAGCAGTACTTC. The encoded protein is CSARDSGRSEDEQYF.

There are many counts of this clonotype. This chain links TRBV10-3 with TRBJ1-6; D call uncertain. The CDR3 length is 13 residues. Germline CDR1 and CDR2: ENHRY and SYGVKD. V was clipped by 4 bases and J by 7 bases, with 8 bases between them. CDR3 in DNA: TGTGCCATCAGTGGGGTGAGGAATTCACCCCTCCACTTT. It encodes CAISGVRNSPLHF.

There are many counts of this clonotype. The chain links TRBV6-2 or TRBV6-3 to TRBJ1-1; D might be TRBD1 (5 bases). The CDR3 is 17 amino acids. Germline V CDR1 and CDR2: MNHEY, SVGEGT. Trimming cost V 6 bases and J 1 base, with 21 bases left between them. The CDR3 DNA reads TGTGCCAGCAGCCTACTGGAATGGGGGGGACCGAACACTGAAGCTTTCTTT. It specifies CASSLLEWGGPNTEAFF.

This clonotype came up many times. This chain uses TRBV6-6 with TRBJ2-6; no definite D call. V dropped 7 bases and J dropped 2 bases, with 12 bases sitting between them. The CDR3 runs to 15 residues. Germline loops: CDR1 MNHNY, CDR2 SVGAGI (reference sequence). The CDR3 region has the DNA TGTGCCAGCAACTTCGAGGCAACTGGGGCCAACGTCCTGACTTTC. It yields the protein CASNFEATGANVLTF.

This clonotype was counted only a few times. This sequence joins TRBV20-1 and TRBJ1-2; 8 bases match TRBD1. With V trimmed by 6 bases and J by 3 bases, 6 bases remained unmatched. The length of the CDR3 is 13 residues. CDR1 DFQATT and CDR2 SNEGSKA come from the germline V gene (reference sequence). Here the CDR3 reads CSAVQGADYGYTF. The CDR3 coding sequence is TGCAGTGCCGTCCAGGGGGCAGACTATGGCTACACCTTC.

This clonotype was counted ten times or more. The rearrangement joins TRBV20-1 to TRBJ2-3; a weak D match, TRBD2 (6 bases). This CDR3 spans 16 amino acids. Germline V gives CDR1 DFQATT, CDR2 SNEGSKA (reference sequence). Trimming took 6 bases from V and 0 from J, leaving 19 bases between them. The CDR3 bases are TGCAGTGCCTCCCGGGGGACCCGACTTAGCACAGATACGCAGTATTTT. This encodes CSASRGTRLSTDTQYF.

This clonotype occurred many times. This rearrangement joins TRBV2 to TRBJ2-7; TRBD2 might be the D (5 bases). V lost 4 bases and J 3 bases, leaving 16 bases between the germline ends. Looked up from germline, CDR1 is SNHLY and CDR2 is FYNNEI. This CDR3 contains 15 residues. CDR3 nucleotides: TGTGCCAGCAGTGCCGGCCTAGTCGGGGTCTACGAGCAGTACTTC. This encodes CASSAGLVGVYEQYF.

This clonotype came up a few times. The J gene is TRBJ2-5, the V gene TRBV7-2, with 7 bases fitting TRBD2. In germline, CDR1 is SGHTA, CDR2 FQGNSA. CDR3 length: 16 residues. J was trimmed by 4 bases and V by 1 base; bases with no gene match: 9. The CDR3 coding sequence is TGTGCCAGCAGCTTAGGCGGGAGTAGGGAAGCAGAGACCCAGTACTTC. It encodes CASSLGGSREAETQYF.

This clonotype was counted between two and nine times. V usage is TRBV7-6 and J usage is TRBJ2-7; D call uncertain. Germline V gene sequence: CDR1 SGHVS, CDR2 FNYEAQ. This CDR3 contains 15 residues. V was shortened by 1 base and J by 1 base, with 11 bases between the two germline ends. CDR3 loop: CASSLDSTASYEQYF. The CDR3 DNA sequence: TGTGCCAGCAGCTTAGACTCCACAGCATCCTACGAGCAGTACTTC.

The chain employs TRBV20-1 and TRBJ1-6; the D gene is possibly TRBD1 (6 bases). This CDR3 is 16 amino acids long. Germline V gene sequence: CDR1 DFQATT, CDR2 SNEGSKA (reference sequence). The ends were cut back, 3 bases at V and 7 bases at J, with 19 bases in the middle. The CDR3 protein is CSASPPRAGANSPLHF. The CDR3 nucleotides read TGCAGTGCTAGCCCCCCCCGGGCAGGGGCAAATTCACCCCTCCACTTT.

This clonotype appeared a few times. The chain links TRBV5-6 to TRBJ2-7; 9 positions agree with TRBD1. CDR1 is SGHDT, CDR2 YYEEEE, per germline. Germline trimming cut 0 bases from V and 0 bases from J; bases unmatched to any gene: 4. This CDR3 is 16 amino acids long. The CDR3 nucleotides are TGTGCCAGCAGCTTGGCGGGACAGGGCCGCTCCTACGAGCAGTACTTC. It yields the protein CASSLAGQGRSYEQYF.

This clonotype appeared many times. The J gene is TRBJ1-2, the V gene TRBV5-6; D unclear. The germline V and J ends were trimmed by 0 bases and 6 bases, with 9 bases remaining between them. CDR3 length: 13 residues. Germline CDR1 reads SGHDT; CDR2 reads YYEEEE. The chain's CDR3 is CASSLVRANGYTF. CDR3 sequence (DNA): TGTGCCAGCAGCTTGGTCCGGGCGAATGGCTACACCTTC.

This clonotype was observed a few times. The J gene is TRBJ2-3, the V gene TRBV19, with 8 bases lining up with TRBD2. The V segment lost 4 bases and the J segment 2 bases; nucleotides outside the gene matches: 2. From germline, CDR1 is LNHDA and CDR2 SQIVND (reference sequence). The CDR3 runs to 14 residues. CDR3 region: CASSTSGYTDTQYF. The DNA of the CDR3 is TGTGCCAGTAGTACTAGCGGGTACACAGATACGCAGTATTTT. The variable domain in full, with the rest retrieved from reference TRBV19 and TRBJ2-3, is DGGITQSPKYLFRKEGQNVTLSCEQNLNHDAMYWYRQDPGQGLRLIYYSQIVNDFQKGDIAEGYSVSREKKESFPLTVTSAQKNPTAFYLCASSTSGYTDTQYFGPGTRLTVL.

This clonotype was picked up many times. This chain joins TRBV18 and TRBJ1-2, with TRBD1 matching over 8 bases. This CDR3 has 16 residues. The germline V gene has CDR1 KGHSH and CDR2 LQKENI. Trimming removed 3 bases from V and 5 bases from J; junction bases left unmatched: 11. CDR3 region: CASSPSTGANFYGYTF. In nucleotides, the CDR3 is TGTGCCAGCTCACCTTCGACAGGGGCAAATTTTTATGGCTACACCTTC.

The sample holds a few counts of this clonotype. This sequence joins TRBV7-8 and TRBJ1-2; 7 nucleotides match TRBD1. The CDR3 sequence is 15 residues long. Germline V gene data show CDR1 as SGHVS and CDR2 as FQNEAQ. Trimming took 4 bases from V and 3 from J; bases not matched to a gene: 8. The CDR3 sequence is CASSWRQGGDYGYTF. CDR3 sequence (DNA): TGTGCCAGCAGCTGGAGACAGGGCGGGGACTATGGCTACACCTTC.

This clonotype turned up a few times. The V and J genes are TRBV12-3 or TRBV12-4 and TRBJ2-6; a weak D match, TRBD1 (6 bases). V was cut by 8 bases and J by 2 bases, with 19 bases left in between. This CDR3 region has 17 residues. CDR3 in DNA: TGTGCCAGCGCGCCCCAAGCACCAGGGGCTGGGGCCAACGTCCTGACTTTC. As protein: CASAPQAPGAGANVLTF.

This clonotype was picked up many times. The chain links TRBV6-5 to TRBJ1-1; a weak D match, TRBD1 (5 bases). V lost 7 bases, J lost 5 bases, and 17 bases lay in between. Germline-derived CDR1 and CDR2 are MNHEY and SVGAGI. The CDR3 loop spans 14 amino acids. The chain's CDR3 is CASTETARGTEAFF. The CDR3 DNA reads TGTGCCAGCACAGAGACAGCCCGAGGAACTGAAGCTTTCTTT.

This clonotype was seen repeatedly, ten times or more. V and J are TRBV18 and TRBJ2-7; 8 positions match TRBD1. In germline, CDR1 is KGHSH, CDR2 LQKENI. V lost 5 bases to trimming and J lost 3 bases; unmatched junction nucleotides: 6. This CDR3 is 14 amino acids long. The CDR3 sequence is CASSTSTGDYEQYF. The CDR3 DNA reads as TGTGCCAGCTCAACTTCGACAGGGGACTACGAGCAGTACTTC.

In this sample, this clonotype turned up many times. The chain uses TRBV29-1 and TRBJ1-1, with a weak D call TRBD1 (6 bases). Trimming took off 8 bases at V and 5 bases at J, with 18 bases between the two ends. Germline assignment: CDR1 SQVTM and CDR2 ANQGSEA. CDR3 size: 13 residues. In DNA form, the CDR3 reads TGCAGCTCTATCTTGTCGCAGGGGACTGAAGCTTTCTTT. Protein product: CSSILSQGTEAFF.

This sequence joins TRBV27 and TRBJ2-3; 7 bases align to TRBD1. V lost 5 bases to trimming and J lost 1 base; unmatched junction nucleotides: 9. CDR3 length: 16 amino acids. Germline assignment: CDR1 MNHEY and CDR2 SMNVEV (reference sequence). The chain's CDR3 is CASSGVTGRGTDTQYF. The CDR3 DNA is TGTGCCAGCAGTGGGGTGACAGGGCGAGGCACAGATACGCAGTATTTT.

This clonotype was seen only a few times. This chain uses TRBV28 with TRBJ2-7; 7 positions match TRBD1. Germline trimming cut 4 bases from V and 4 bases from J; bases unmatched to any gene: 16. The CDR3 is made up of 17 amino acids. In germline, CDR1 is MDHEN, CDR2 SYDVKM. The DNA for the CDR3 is TGTGCCAGCAGTTGCCCCCCTGACAGGGACCCCTATTACGAGCAGTACTTC. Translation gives CASSCPPDRDPYYEQYF.

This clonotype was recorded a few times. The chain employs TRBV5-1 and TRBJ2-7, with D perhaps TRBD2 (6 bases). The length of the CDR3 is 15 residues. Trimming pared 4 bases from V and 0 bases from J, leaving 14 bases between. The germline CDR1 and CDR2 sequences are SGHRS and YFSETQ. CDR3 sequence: CASSTPGLSSYEQYF. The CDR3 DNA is TGCGCCAGCAGCACGCCGGGACTGAGCTCCTACGAGCAGTACTTC.

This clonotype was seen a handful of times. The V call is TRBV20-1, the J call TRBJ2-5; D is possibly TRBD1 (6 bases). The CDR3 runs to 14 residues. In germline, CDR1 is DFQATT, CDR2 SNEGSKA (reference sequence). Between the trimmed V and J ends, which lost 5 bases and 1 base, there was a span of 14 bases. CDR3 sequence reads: CSAEKLDSQETQYF. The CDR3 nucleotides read TGCAGTGCTGAAAAATTGGACAGCCAAGAGACCCAGTACTTC.

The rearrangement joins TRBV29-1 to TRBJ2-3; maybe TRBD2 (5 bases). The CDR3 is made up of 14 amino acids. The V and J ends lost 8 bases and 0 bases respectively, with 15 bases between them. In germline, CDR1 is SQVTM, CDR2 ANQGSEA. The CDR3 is CSTPEGSSTDTQYF. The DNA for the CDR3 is TGCAGCACCCCCGAGGGATCTAGCACAGATACGCAGTATTTT.

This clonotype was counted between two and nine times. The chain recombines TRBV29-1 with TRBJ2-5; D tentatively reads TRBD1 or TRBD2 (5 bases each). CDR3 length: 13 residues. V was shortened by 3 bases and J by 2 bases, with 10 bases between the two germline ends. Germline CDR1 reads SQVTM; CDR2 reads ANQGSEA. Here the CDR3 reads CSVDRGGQETQYF. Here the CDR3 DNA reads TGCAGCGTTGATCGGGGCGGTCAAGAGACCCAGTACTTC.

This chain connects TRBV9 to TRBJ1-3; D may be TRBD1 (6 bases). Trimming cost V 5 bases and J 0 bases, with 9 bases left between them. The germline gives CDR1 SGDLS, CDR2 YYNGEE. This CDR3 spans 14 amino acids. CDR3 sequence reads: CASSDRPSGNTIYF. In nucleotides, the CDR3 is TGTGCCAGCAGTGACAGGCCCTCTGGAAACACCATATATTTT.

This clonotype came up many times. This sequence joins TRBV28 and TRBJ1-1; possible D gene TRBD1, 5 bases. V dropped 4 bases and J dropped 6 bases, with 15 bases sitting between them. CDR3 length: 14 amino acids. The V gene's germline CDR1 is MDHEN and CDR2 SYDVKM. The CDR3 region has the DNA TGTGCCAGCAGTTCGCAGGGCGCTATAGCTGAAGCTTTCTTT. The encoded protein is CASSSQGAIAEAFF.

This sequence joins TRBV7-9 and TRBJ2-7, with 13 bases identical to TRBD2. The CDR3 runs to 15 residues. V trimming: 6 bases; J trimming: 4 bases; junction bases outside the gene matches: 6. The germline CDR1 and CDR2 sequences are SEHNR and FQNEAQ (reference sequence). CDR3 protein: CASRHGTSGEYEQYF. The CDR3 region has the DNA TGTGCCAGCAGACACGGGACTAGCGGGGAATACGAGCAGTACTTC.

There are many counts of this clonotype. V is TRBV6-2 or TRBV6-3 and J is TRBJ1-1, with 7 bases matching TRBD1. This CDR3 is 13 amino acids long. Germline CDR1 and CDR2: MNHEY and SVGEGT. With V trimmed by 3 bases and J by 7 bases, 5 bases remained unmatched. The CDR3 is CASSYSWDSEAFF. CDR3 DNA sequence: TGTGCCAGCAGTTATAGTTGGGACAGTGAAGCTTTCTTT.

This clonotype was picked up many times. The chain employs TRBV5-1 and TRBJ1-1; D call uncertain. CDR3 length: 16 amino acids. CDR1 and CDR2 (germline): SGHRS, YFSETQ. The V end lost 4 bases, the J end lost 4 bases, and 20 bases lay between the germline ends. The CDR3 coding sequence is TGCGCCAGCAGCCCTATCGGGGATCAGTGGGGCACTGAAGCTTTCTTT. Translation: CASSPIGDQWGTEAFF.

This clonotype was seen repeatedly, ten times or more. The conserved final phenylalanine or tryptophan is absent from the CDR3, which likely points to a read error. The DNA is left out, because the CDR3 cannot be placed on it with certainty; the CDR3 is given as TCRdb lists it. The CDR3 is CASSLGQL. This chain links TRBV23-1 with TRBJ2-7; the table assigns TRBD1, which was not confirmed against the DNA. TRBV23-1 is an ORF, and what it does is uncertain. The CDR3 length equals 8 residues, ends included.